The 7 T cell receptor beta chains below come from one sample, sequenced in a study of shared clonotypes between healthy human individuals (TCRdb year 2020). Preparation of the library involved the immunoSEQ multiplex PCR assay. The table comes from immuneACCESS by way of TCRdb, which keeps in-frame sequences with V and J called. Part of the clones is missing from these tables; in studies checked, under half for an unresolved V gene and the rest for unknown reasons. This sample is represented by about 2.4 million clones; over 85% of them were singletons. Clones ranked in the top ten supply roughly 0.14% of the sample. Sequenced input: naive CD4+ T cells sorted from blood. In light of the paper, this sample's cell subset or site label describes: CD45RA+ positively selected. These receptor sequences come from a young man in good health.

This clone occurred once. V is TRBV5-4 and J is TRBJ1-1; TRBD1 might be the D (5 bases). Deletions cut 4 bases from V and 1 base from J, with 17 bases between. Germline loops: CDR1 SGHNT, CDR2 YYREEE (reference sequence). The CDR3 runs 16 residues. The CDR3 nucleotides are TGTGCCAGCAGCCCTTTTTATGGGGGAGGGAACACTGAAGCTTTCTTT. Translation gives CASSPFYGGGNTEAFF.

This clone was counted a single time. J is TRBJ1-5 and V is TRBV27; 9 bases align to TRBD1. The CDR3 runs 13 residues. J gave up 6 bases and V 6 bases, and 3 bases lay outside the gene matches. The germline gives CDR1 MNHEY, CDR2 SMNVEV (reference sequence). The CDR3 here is CASSQDRGQPQHF. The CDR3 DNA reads TGTGCCAGCAGCCAGGACAGGGGTCAGCCCCAGCATTTT.

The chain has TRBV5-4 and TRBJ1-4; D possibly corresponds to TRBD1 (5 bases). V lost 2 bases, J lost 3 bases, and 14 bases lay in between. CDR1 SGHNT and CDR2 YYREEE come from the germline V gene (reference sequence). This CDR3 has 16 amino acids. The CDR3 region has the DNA TGTGCCAGCAGCTTCGCAAAAACAGGATCTAATGAAAAACTGTTTTTT. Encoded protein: CASSFAKTGSNEKLFF.

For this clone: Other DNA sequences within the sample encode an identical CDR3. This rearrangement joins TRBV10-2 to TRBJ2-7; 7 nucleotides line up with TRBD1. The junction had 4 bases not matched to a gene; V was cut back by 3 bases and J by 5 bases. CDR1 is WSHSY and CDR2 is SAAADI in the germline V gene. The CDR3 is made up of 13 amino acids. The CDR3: CASSEQGRNEQYF. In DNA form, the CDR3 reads TGCGCCAGCAGTGAACAGGGGCGGAACGAGCAGTACTTC.

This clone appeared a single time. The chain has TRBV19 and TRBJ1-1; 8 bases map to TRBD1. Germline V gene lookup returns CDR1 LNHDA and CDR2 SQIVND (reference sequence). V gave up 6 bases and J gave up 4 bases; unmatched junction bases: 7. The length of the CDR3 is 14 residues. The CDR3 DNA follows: TGTGCCAGTAGGGACAGGGAATCGGTCACTGAAGCTTTCTTT. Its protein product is CASRDRESVTEAFF.

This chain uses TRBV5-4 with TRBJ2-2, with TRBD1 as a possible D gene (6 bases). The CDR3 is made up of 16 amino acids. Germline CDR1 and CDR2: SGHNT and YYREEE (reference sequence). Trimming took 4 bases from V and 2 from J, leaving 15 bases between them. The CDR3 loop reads CASSAKGDTNTGELFF. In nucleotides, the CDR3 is TGTGCCAGCAGCGCCAAGGGGGACACTAACACCGGGGAGCTGTTTTTT.

The CDR3 loop reads CASKTGVGNTIYF. The CDR3 region has the DNA TGCGCCAGCAAAACAGGGGTGGGAAACACCATATATTTT. The V and J genes are TRBV10-2 and TRBJ1-3; 7 nucleotides match TRBD1. Germline V gene sequence: CDR1 WSHSY, CDR2 SAAADI. The V and J ends lost 7 bases and 4 bases, in that order; junction bases with no gene match: 4. CDR3 size: 13 residues.